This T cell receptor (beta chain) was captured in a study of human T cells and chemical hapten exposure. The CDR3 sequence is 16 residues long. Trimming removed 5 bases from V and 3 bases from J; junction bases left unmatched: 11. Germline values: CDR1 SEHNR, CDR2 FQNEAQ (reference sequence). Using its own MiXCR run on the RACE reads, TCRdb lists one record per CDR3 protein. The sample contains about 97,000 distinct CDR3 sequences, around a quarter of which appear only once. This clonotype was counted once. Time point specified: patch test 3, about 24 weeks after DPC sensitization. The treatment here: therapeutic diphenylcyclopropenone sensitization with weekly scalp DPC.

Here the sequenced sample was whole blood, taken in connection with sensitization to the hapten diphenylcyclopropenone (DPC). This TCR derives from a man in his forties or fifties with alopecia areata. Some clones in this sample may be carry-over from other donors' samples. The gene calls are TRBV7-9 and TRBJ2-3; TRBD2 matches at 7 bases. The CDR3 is CASSPPSGPQTDTQYF. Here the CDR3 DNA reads TGTGCCAGCAGCCCCCCTAGCGGCCCGCAGACAGATACGCAGTATTTT.